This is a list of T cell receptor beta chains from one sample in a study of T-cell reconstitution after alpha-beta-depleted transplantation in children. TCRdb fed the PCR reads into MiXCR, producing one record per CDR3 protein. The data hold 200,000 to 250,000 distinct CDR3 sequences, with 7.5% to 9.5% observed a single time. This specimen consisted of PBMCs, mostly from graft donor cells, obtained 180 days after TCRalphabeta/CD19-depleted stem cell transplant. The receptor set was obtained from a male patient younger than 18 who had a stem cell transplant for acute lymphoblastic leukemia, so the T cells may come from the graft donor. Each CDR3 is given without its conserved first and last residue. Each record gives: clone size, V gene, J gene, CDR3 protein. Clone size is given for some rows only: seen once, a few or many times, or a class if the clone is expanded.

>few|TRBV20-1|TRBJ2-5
SAGTSAETQY
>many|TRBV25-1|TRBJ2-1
ASSVQRGAYNEQF
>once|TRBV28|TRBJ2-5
ASSPGPGETQC
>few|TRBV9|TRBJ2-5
ASSVRPDLETQY
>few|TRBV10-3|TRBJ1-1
AIRDTHTGNTEAF
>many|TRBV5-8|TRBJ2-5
ASSLGQSPPGLETQY
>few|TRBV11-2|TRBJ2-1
ASSPLIGRDLVHNEQF
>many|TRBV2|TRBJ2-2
ASSDKGGINTGELF
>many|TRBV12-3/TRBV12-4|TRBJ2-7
ASSYGGGTGAYEQY
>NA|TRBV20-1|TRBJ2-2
SARDTGVGELF
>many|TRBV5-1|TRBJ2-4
ASSPRDSRWDIQY
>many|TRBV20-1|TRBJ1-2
SATRDRGLGNYGYT
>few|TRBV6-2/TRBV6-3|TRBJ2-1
ASRSSGGRQF
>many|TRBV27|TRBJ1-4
ASSPWTHPEKLF
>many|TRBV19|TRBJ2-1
ASSITSSSYNEQF
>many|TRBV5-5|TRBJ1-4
ASSFGTGVNEKLF
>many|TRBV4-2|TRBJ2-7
ASSQEQGGIYEQY
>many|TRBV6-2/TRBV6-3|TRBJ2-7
ASTTGGGSEQY
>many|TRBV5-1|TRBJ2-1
ASSAVRGGFYNEQF
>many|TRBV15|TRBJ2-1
ATSRVLGGYNEQF
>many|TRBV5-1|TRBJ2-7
ASSLSGFAHEQY
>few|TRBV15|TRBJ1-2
ATSPGYGYT
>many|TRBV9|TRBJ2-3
ASSVWGLDTQY
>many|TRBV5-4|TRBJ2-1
ASSLAGSYNEQF
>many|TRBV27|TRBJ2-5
ASSSSRVETQY
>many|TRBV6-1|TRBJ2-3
ASSLAGGVTDTQY
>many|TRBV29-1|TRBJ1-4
SVETAGGLWS
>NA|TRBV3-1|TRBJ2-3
ASSPYTGRGSDTQY
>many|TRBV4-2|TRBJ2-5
ASSQDGGEFQY
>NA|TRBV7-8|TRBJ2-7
ASSLILDSYEQY
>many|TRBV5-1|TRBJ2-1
ASSLVSGRSPEQF
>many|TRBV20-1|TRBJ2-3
SARDLRGPTDTQY
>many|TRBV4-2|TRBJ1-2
ASSLTWASGYFEDYGYT
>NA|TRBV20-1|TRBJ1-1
SATGRMNTEAF
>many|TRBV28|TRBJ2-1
ASRPTEEYNEQF
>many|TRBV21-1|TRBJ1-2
ASSKVAKELPSYGYT
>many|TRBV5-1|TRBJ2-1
ASSFWTRPDGQF
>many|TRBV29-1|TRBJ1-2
SVADRGYGYT
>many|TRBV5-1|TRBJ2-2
ASSLVREFKYTGELF
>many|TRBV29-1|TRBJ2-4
SVVPSFRDLAKNIQY
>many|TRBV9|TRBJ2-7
ASSVDWRRGGYEQY
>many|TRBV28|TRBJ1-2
ASSPSTGEPYGYT
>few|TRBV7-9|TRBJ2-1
ASSRGTPQF
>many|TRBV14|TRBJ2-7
ASIGGIRDEQY
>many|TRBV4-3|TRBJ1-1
ASTLRRPDTEAF
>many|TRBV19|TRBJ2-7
ASSRRAGDSYEQY
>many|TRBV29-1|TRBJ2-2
SASDAPNTGELF
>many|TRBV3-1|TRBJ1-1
ASRTGMGVFTEAF
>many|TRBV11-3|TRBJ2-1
ASSLGGGTGYNEQF
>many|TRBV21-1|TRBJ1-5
ASSLDRGGLHSNQPQH
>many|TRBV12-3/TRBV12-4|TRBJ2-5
ASSRQGAGETQY
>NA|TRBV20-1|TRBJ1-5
SARVWVVEDQPQH
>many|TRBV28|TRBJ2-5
ASSLSTFRETQY
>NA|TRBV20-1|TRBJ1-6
SARDSRGIISPLH
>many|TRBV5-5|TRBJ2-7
ASSLRGTGGLYEQY